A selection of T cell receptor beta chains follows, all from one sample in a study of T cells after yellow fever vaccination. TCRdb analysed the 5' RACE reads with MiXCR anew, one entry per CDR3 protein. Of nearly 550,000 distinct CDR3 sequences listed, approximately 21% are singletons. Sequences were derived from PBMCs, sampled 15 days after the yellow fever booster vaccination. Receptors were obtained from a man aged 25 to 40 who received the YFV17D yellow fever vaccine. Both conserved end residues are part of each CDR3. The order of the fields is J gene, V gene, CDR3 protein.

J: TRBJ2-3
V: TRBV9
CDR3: CASSLGSSRLWDTQYF

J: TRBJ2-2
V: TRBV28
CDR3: CASSLGRFNTGELFF

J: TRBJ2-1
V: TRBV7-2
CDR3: CASSTPDRERYNEQFF

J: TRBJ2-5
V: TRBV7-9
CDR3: CASSRGTGQETQYF

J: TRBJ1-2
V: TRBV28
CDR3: CATRQVNYGYTF

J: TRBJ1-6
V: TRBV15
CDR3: CATSRDLSSPLHF

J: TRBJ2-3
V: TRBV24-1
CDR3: CATSDSQRAGADTQYF

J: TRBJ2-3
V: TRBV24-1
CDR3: CATSVGGTTDTQYF

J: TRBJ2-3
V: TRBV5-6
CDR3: CASSLWQLSTDTQYF

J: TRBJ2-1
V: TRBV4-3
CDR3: CASSQDSSLGDLNEQFF

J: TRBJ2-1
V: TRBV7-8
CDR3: CASSPPQRVPYNEQFF

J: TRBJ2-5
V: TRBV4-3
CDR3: CASSHDLTEGVRGTQYF

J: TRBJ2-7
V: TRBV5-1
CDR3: CASSFGGDTNYEQYF

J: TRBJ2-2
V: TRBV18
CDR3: CASSWTGNTGELFF

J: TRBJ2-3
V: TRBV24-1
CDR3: CATGTPGGDTQYF

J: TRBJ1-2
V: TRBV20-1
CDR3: CSAGDYSSSLGYTF

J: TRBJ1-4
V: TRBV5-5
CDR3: CASSLGGADEKLFF

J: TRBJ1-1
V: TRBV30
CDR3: CAWSVVANTEAFF

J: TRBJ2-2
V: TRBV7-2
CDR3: CASSLNRAAGELFF

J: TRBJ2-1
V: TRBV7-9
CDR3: CASSSTGGERFYNEQFF

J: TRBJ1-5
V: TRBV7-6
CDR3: CASRWDRANQPQHF

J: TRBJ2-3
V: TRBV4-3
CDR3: CASTRTSGGTTDTQYF

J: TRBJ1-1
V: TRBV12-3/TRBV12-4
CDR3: CASSLGGDEAFF

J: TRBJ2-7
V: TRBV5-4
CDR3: CASTRVGVAASYEQYF

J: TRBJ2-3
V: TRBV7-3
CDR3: CASSPRRRDDGDTQYF

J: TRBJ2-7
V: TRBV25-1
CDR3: CASSRGRGYEQYF

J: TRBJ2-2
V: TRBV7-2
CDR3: CASSPLAGLGTGELFF

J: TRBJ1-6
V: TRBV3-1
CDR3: CASSNSNSPLHF

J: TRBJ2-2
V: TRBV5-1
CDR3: CASSLLASGSNTGELFF

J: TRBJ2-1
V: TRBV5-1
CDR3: CASSRTLTGGNNEQFF

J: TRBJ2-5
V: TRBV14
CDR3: CASSRRGAGETQYF

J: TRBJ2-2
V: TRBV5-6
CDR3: CASSFTTGRTGELFF

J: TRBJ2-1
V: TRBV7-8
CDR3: CASSRGPSSYNEQFF

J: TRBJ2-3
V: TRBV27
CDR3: CASSWGRKDTQYF

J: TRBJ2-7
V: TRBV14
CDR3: CASSHGVSYEQYF

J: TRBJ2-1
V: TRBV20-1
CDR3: CSAFLSGNNEQFF

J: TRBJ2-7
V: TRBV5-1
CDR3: CASSLVAGVDEQYF

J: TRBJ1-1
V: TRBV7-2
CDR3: CASSSRGGAYEAFF

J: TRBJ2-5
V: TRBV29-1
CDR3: CSVEPSSETQYF

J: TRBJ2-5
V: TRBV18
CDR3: CASSMGETQYF

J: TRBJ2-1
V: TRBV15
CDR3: CATSREVGREQFF

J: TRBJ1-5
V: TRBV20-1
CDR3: CSARDLWGNQPQHF

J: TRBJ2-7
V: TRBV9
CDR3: CASSVGQGNGEQYF

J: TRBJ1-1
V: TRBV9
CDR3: CASSVAGASGTEAFF

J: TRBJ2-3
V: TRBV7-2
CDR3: CASSSLYRETSTDTQYF

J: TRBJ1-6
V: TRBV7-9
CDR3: CASRPGQGDSPLHF